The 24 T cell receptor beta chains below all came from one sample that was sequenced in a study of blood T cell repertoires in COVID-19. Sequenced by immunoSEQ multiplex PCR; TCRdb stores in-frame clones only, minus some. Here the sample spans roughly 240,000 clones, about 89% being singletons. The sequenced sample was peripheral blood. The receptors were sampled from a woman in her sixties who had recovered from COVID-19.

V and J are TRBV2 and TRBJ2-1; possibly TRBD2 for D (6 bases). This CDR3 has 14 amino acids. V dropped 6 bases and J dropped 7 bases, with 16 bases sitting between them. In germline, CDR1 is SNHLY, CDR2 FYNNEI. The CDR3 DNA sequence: TGTGCCAGCAGGGGCGTTCGGGGGAGAAATGAGCAGTTCTTC. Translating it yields CASRGVRGRNEQFF.

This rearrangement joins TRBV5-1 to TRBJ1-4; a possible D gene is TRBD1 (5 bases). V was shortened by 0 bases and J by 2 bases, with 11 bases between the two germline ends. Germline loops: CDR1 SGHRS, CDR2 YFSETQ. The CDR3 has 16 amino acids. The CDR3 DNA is TGCGCCAGCAGCTTGGCGGGTAGGGGTACTAATGAAAAACTGTTTTTT. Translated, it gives CASSLAGRGTNEKLFF.

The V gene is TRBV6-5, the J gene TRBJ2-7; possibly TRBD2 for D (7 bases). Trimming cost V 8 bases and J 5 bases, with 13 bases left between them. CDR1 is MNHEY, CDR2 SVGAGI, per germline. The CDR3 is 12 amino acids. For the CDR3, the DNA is TGTGCCAGCCGTCCGGGGGGCAACGAGCAGTACTTC. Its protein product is CASRPGGNEQYF.

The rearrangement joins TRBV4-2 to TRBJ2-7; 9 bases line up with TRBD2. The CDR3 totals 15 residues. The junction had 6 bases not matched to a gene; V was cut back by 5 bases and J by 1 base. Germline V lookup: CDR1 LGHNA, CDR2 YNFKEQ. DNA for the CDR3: TGTGCCAGCAGCACCAGCGGGGGGACTTCCTACGAGCAGTACTTC. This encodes CASSTSGGTSYEQYF.

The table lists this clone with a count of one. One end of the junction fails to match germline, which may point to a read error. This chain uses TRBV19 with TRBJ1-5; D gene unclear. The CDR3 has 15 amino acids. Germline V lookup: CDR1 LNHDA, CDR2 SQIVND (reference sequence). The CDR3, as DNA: TGTGCCGGTAGTGATCCGGGGAGGAGCAATCAGCCCCAGCATTTT. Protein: CAGSDPGRSNQPQHF.

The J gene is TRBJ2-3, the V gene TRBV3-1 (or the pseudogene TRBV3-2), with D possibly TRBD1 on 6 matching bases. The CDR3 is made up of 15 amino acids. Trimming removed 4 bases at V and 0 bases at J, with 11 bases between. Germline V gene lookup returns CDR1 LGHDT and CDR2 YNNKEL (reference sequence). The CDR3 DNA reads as TGTGCCAGCAGCCCAGTAGGGGGTAGCACAGATACGCAGTATTTT. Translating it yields CASSPVGGSTDTQYF.

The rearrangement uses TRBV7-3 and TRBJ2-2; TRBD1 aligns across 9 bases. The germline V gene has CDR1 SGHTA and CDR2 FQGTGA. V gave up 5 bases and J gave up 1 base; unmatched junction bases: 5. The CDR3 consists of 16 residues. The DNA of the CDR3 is TGTGCCAGCAGCCCCCAGACAGGGGGGAACACCGGGGAGCTGTTTTTT. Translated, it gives CASSPQTGGNTGELFF.

The CDR3 bases are TGCGCCAGCACGCAGGACAGTAGCACAGATACGCAGTATTTT. It yields the protein CASTQDSSTDTQYF. The chain combines TRBV5-1 with TRBJ2-3; weak D call: TRBD1 (6 bases). This CDR3 is built from 14 residues. V was trimmed by 6 bases and J by 0 bases, leaving 11 bases between them. The germline CDR1 and CDR2 sequences are SGHRS and YFSETQ.

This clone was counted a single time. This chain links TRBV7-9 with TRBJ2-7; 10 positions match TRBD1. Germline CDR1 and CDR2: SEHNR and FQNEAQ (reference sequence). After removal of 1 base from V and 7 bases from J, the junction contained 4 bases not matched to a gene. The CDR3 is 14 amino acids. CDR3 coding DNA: TGTGCCAGCAGCTTAGGGGGGACAGGGGTAGAGCAGTACTTC. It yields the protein CASSLGGTGVEQYF.

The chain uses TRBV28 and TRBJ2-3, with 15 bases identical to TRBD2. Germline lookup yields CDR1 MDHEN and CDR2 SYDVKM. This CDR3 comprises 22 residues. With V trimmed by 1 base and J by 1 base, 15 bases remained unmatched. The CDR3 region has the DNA TGTGCCAGCAGTTTATCCGCGTCGGGACTAGCGGGGGGCAGAGACCGCACAGATACGCAGTATTTT. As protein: CASSLSASGLAGGRDRTDTQYF.

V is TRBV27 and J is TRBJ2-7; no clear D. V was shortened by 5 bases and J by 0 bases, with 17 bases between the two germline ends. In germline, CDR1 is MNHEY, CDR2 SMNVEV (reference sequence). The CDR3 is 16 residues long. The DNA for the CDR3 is TGTGCCAGCAGTACCCTGGGCCTAATATCCTCCTACGAGCAGTACTTC. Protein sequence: CASSTLGLISSYEQYF.

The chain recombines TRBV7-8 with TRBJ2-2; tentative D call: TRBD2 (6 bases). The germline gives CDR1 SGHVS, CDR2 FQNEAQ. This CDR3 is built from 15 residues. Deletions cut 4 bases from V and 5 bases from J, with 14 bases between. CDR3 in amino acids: CASSSVAVGTGELFF. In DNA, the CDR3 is TGTGCCAGCAGCTCAGTAGCGGTCGGTACCGGGGAGCTGTTTTTT. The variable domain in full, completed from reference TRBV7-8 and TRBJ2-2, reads GAGVSQSPRYKVAKRGQDVALRCDPISGHVSLFWYQQALGQGPEFLTYFQNEAQLDKSGLPSDRFFAERPEGSVSTLKIQRTQQEDSAVYLCASSSVAVGTGELFFGEGSRLTVL.

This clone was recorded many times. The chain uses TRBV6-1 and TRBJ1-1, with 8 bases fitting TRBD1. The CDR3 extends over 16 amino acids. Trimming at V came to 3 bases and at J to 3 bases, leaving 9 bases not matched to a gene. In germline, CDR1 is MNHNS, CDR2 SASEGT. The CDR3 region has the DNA TGTGCCAGCAGTGACGGTCGGGACAGGATCTACACTGAAGCTTTCTTT. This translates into CASSDGRDRIYTEAFF.

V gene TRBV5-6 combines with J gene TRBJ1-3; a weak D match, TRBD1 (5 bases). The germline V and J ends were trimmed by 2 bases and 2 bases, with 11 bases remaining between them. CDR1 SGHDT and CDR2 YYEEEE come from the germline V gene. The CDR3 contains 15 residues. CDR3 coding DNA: TGTGCCAGCAGCTTCGGCGGGGGTACTGGAAACACCATATATTTT. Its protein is CASSFGGGTGNTIYF.

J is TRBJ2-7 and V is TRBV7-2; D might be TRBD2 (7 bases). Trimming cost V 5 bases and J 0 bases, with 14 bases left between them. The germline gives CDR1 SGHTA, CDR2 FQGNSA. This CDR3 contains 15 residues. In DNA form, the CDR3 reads TGTGCCAGCAGCAACGGGCGGGGGCACTCCTACGAGCAGTACTTC. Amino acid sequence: CASSNGRGHSYEQYF.

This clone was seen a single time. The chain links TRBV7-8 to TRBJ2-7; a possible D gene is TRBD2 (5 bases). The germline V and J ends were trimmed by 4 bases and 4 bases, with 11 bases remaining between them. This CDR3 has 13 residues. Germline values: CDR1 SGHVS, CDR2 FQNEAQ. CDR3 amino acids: CASSSRDRYEQYF. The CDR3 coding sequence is TGTGCCAGCAGCTCTCGGGATCGGTACGAGCAGTACTTC.

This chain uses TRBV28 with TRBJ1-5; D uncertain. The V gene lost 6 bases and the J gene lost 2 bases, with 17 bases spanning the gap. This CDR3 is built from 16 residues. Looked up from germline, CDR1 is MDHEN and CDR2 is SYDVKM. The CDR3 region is CASRPIRLDGNQPQHF. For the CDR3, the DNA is TGTGCCAGCAGGCCGATCAGACTTGATGGCAATCAGCCCCAGCATTTT.

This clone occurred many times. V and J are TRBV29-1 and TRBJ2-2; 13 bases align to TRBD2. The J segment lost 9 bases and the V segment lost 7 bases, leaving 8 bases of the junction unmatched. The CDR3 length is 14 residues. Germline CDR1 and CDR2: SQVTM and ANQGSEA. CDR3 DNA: TGCAGCGGTCGGACTAGCGGGGGTTCGCGGGAGCTGTTTTTT. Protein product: CSGRTSGGSRELFF.

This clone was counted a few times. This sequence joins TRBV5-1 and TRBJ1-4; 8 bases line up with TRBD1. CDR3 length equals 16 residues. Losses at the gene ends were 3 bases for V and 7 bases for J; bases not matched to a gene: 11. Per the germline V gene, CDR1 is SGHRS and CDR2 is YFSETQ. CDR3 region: CASSSDRGVRAEKLFF. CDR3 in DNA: TGCGCCAGCAGCTCCGACAGGGGAGTGCGGGCTGAAAAACTGTTTTTT. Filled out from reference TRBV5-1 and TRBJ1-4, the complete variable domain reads KAGVTQTPRYLIKTRGQQVTLSCSPISGHRSVSWYQQTPGQGLQFLFEYFSETQRNKGNFPGRFSGRQFSNSRSEMNVSTLELGDSALYLCASSSDRGVRAEKLFFGSGTQLSVL.

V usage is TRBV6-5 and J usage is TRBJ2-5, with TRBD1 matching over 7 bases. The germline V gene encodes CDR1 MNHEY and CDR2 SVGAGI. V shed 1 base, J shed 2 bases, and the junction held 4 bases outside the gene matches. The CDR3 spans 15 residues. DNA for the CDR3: TGTGCCAGCAGTTACTTTTTGACAGGGCAAGAGACCCAGTACTTC. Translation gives CASSYFLTGQETQYF.

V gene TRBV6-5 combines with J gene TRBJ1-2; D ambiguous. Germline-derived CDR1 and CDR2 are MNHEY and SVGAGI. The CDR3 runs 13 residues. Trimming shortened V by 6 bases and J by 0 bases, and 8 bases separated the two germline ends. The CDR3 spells CASSPRTNYGYTF. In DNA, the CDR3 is TGTGCCAGCAGCCCCAGAACTAACTATGGCTACACCTTC.

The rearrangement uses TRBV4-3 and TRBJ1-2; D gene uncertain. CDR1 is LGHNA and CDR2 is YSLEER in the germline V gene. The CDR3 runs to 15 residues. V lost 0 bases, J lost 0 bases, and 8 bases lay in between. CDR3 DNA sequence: TGCGCCAGCAGCCAAGATCCCGGTTCTAACTATGGCTACACCTTC. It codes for CASSQDPGSNYGYTF.

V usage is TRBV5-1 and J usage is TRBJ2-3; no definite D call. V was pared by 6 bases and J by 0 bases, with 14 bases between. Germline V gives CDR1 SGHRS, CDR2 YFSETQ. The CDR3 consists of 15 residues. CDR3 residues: CASIRSGASTDTQYF. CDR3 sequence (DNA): TGCGCCAGCATTAGGTCGGGTGCTAGCACAGATACGCAGTATTTT.

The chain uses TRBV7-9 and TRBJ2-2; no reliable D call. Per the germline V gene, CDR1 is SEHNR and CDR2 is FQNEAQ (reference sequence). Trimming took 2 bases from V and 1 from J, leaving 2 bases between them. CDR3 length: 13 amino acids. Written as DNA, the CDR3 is TGTGCCAGCAGCTTACTGAACACCGGGGAGCTGTTTTTT. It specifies CASSLLNTGELFF.